This paragraph covers one T cell receptor beta chain sequence. Its antigen is not identified. The data belong to a study of graft-versus-host responses after intestinal transplantation. Turning to the study itself: After anti-thymocyte globulin induction, recipients took tacrolimus and steroids for two to three years.

Study results and limitations: Recipient marrow contained GvH clones, some of which appeared first in ileum or blood.

Method: immunoSEQ multiplex PCR; TCRdb's copy keeps in-frame clones and lacks some. The sample contains 55,000 to 75,000 clones, over 75% of which appear only once. This CDR3 has 19 residues. Germline-derived CDR1 and CDR2 are MNHEY and SMNVEV (reference sequence). Trimming removed 2 bases from V and 0 bases from J, with 23 bases in between. J is TRBJ2-7 and V is TRBV27, with a weak D call TRBD1 (6 bases). The source was unstimulated CD4+ T cells sorted from spleen or lymph node cells, collected before transplant. The sequence came from a human donor who was the organ donor for an intestinal transplant. The CDR3 DNA is TGTGCCAGCAGTTTAAACACGGATACAGGGACGGCGAACTCCTACGAGCAGTACGTC. Its translation is CASSLNTDTGTANSYEQYV.